One sample yielded the 2 T cell receptor beta chains listed below, sequenced in a study of blood T cell repertoires in COVID-19 (dated by TCRdb to the early 2020s). The library relied on the immunoSEQ multiplex PCR assay. TCRdb's version of the immuneACCESS table is confined to in-frame rearrangements and falls short of the full clone set. An unresolved V gene accounts for under half of the shortfall where checked; the remainder is of unknown origin. This sample gives approximately 110,000 clones in total; about 90% of them show up just once. The ten largest clones add up to just over 2% of the sample. The material sequenced was peripheral blood. These receptors were taken from a man between 50 and 59 years old with COVID-19, enrolled during active disease.

The J gene is TRBJ2-7, the V gene TRBV27, with 8 bases aligning to TRBD1. With 4 bases clipped from V and 2 bases from J, the junction kept 4 bases outside the gene matches. CDR1 is MNHEY, CDR2 SMNVEV, per germline (reference sequence). This CDR3 contains 14 residues. CDR3 in amino acids: CASSWDRPPYEQYF. The CDR3 DNA is TGTGCCAGCAGTTGGGACAGGCCCCCCTACGAGCAGTACTTC.

The chain employs TRBV28 and TRBJ2-6; 9 bases match TRBD1. In germline, CDR1 is MDHEN, CDR2 SYDVKM. The ends lost 6 bases at V and 2 bases at J; junction bases unmatched: 8. This CDR3 contains 17 residues. The CDR3 DNA reads TGTGCCAGCAGGCCGGGACAGGGACCCCCTGGGGCCAACGTCCTGACTTTC. It specifies CASRPGQGPPGANVLTF.